The present TCR beta chain was sequenced within a study of CD8 T cells in Susac syndrome. TCR beta was sequenced from blood CD8+ and CD4+ T cells. Matching for age and sex applied to the controls, who were healthy donors. When the RNA was reverse transcribed, random hexamers were used with an input of roughly 0.45 to 1 ug. TCRdb passed the immunoSEQ multiplex PCR reads through MiXCR, listing each CDR3 protein once. The sample shows roughly 150,000 distinct CDR3 sequences, 85% to 95% of them seen only once. The CDR3 runs 13 residues. Trimming shortened V by 2 bases and J by 4 bases, and 8 bases separated the two germline ends. Germline V lookup: CDR1 MNHEY, CDR2 SVGAGI. In its sample, this clonotype was seen once.

V is TRBV6-5 and J is TRBJ1-1; D is possibly TRBD1 (5 bases). The sequence came from a human donor in good health. Sequencing was carried out using CD4+ T cells from PBMCs. CDR3 region: CASSYGGSTEAFF. DNA of the CDR3: TGTGCCAGCAGTTACGGGGGAAGCACTGAAGCTTTCTTT.